The rows below give T cell receptor beta chains drawn from one sample of a study of shared clonotypes between healthy human individuals. Using immunoSEQ multiplex PCR, the repertoire was profiled, and TCRdb retains in-frame clones only, with some absent. Here the sample spans 2 million to 3 million clones, 93% being singletons. Specimen: naive CD4+ T cells from PBMCs. Every receptor here comes from a man aged 18 to 30 in good health. Some clones in this sample may be carry-over from other donors' samples. CDR3s include the opening cysteine and the closing phenylalanine or tryptophan. A D gene is named only where the DNA matches it firmly. Clone size appears in some rows only: once, few, many, or a class for an expanded clone.

>.|TRBJ2-2|.|TRBV21-1
TGTGCCAGCAGCTGTTGGGACAGGGGTCTCGGGGACACCGGGGAGCTGTTTTTT
CASSCWDRGLGDTGELFF
>.|TRBJ1-1|.|TRBV10-1
TGCGCCAGTGGGGGGGGTAATGCAGAAGCTTTCTTT
CASGGGNAEAFF
>.|TRBJ2-7|.|TRBV20-1
TGCAGTGCTTATACAGCGGAGCAGTACTTC
CSAYTAEQYF
>.|TRBJ2-7|TRBD2|TRBV28
TGTGCCAGCAGTTTAGCGGGACTAGCGGGGAAATCCTACGAGCAGTACTTC
CASSLAGLAGKSYEQYF
>.|TRBJ2-2|.|TRBV5-1
TGCGCCAGCAGTTATTTGCCCCAGCCTGGCAACACCGGGGAGCTGTTTTTT
CASSYLPQPGNTGELFF
>.|TRBJ1-2|TRBD1|TRBV5-6
TGTGCCAGCAGCCAGACAGGGTACTATGGCTACACCTTC
CASSQTGYYGYTF
>.|TRBJ2-7|TRBD1|TRBV27
TGTGCCAGCAGGGGACAGGGAGACGGTTACGAGCAGTACTTC
CASRGQGDGYEQYF
>once|TRBJ1-2|.|TRBV7-2
TGTGCCAGCAGCCGCGGTGGCGGCTACACCTTC
CASSRGGGYTF
>.|TRBJ1-1|.|TRBV5-8
TGTGCCAGCAGGTCTGACAGATCGGCGACGAACACTGAAGCTTTCTTT
CASRSDRSATNTEAFF
>.|TRBJ1-2|.|TRBV29-1
TGCAGCGTCGGAAGAGAGGGCGGACTCTATGGCTACACCTTC
CSVGREGGLYGYTF
>.|TRBJ2-7|.|TRBV28
TGTGCCAGCAGAACCCCGGGACTTTCCTACGAGCAGTACTTC
CASRTPGLSYEQYF
>.|TRBJ2-7|.|TRBV7-9
TGTGCCAGCAGCTCCCTGGACGGACTCCTCTACGAGCAGTACTTC
CASSSLDGLLYEQYF
>.|TRBJ2-2|.|TRBV5-1
TGCGCCAGCAGCTTCGGGTGGAACACCGGGGAGCTGTTTTTT
CASSFGWNTGELFF
>.|TRBJ1-1|.|TRBV7-2
TGTGCCAGCAGCTTAAAGGGGGACACTGAAGCTTTCTTT
CASSLKGDTEAFF
>few|TRBJ1-1|TRBD1|TRBV14
TGTGCCAGCAGCCAAGAGGGACAGGGAGGGGCTGAAGCTTTCTTT
CASSQEGQGGAEAFF
>.|TRBJ1-4|.|TRBV30
TGTGCCTGGAGTGTTCGGGGGCGGGTTAATGAAAAACTGTTTTTT
CAWSVRGRVNEKLFF
>.|TRBJ2-2|.|TRBV27
TGTGCCAGCAGCCGTTACCCCCCTATGGTGGCCGGGGAGCTGTTTTTT
CASSRYPPMVAGELFF
>.|TRBJ2-1|TRBD2|TRBV7-2
TGTGCCAGCAGCCTCGTGGCGGGAGGGTTTAATGAGCAGTTCTTC
CASSLVAGGFNEQFF
>.|TRBJ1-1|TRBD1|TRBV5-1
TGCGCCAGCAGCGTGGGGACAGGCGTTAAAGCTTTCTTT
CASSVGTGVKAFF
>.|TRBJ2-5|.|TRBV29-1
TGCAGCGTTGAGAGCGCGGAGACCCAGTACTTC
CSVESAETQYF
>.|TRBJ2-1|.|TRBV10-1
TGCGCCAGCAGTGAGTCGATCTCACCGCAGTTCTTC
CASSESISPQFF
>.|TRBJ1-5|.|TRBV6-5
TGTGCCAGCAGTTACCGCGGACAGAACCAGCCCCAGCATTTT
CASSYRGQNQPQHF
>.|TRBJ2-3|.|TRBV30
TGTGCCTGGCACCTGGAGGATACGCAGTATTTT
CAWHLEDTQYF
>.|TRBJ2-3|.|TRBV5-1
TGCGCCAGCAGCCCCAGGCAGGATACGCAGTATTTT
CASSPRQDTQYF
>.|TRBJ2-3|.|TRBV18
TGTGCCAGCTCAACCGGGACTACAGGGGGATCGCAGTATTTT
CASSTGTTGGSQYF
>once|TRBJ2-1|TRBD2|TRBV5-5
TGTGCCAGCAGCTTGGATAGCGGGACTGGTGAGCAGTTCTTC
CASSLDSGTGEQFF
>.|TRBJ2-1|.|TRBV4-2
TGTGCCAGCAGCCAAGATTACGGTGAAAGGCCCTACAATGAGCAGTTCTTC
CASSQDYGERPYNEQFF